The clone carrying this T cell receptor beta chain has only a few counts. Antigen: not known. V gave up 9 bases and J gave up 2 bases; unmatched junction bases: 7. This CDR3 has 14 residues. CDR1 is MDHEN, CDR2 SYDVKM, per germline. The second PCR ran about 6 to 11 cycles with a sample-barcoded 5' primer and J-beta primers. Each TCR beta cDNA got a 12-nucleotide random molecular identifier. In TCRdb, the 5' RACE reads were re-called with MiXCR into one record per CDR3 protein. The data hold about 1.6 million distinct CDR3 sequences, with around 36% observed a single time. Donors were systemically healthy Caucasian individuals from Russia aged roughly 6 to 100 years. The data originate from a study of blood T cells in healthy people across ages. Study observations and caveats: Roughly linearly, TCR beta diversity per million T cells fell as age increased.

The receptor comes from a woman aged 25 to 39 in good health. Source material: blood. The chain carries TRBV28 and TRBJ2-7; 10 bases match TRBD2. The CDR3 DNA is TGTGCCAGTGCCACAGCGGGAGGGACCTACGAGCAGTACTTC. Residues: CASATAGGTYEQYF.